Described below is a single T cell receptor beta chain sequence and its context. This sample is drawn from a study of blood T cell repertoires in COVID-19. Study summary: The United States, Italy and Spain were the sources of the acute and convalescent COVID-19 samples. Sources were T cells, B-cell-depleted T cells, or PBMCs; the material itself was cDNA or gDNA.

Original methodology: Reference gene primer amplification yielded estimated nucleated cell counts. Using immunoSEQ multiplex PCR, the repertoire was profiled, and TCRdb retains in-frame clones only, with some absent. V and J calls and clone size are as listed in that table; D and trimming were resolved from the DNA. The profile shows about 88,000 clones, 88% of them singletons. With 2 bases removed from V and 4 bases from J, the gap between germline ends came to 12 bases. Germline V CDR1 and CDR2: SGHDN, FVKESK. The CDR3 sequence is 15 residues long. The specimen was peripheral blood. This clonotype was sampled from a woman older than 75 with acute or convalescent COVID-19. This rearrangement joins TRBV14 to TRBJ2-1, with D perhaps matching TRBD2 (5 bases). This CDR3 reads CASSQLTSGYNEQFF. CDR3 coding DNA: TGTGCCAGCAGCCAACTCACTAGTGGTTACAATGAGCAGTTCTTC.